Sequencing of this T cell receptor (beta chain) was carried out in a study of identical twins. General study points: It was out-of-frame TCR alpha sharing in monozygotic twins that models underestimated.

This clonotype was seen a few times. The antigen is not known. Germline CDR1 reads DFQATT; CDR2 reads SNEGSKA (reference sequence). V dropped 0 bases and J dropped 0 bases, with 12 bases sitting between them. The CDR3 is 16 amino acids. Unique molecular identifiers were present on cDNA, and template switching added a universal primer site. MiXCR was run by TCRdb on the 5' RACE reads, yielding one entry per CDR3 protein. Here the sample spans 250,000 or so distinct CDR3 sequences, 6.5% to 9% being singletons. These data were likewise used in another study, on yellow fever vaccine responses in identical twins.

The sample taken for sequencing was CD8+ T cells sorted from blood. The V call is TRBV20-1, the J call TRBJ2-4; D ambiguous. The TCR sequence derives from a woman between 18 and 29 years old in good health. The CDR3 region is CSARDGQRIAKNIQYF. DNA for the CDR3: TGCAGTGCTAGAGATGGGCAGCGTATAGCCAAAAACATTCAGTACTTC.